Each of the 3 T cell receptor beta chains below was sequenced from the same sample in a study of read filtering for tumor transcriptome and immune sequencing. Molecular barcoded adaptors covering alpha/delta and beta/gamma chains were used on roughly 370 ng RNA. TCRdb called the reads again in MiXCR, with one record for every CDR3 protein. The sample shows about 47,000 distinct CDR3 sequences, about 12% of them seen only once. Sequencing used a population of CD138-negative cells sorted from bone marrow. The source is a donor at least 40 years old with multiple myeloma.

This chain connects TRBV28 to TRBJ1-1, with D unresolved. From germline, CDR1 is MDHEN and CDR2 SYDVKM. Trimming took 4 bases from V and 3 from J, leaving 9 bases between them. The CDR3 spans 13 residues. CDR3 residues: CASSSPRDTEAFF. CDR3 DNA sequence: TGTGCCAGCAGTTCCCCGAGGGACACTGAAGCTTTCTTT.

This clonotype was found many times. Compared with germline, one end of the junction differs, possibly owing to a read error. The chain employs TRBV7-8 and TRBJ1-5; a weak D match, TRBD1 (5 bases). Germline V gives CDR1 SGHVS, CDR2 FQNEAQ. This CDR3 comprises 20 residues. The CDR3 region is CASSLAMKGTSGGMNQPQHF. The DNA of the CDR3 is TGTGCCAGCAGCTTAGCGATGAAAGGGACGAGTGGCGGTATGAATCAGCCCCAGCATTTC.

This clonotype was observed many times. V is TRBV12-3 or TRBV12-4 and J is TRBJ1-5; a possible D gene is TRBD1 (5 bases). The CDR3 extends over 14 amino acids. V lost 0 bases to trimming and J lost 10 bases, with 13 bases between them. CDR3 bases: TGTGCCAGCAGTTTAGCGGGGGGGTTCAATCCCCAGCATTTT. Its translation: CASSLAGGFNPQHF.